This TCR beta chain was recorded in a study of blood T cell repertoires in COVID-19. Background on the study: Italy, Spain and the United States were the sources of the convalescent and acute COVID-19 samples.

Under the authors' procedure: Quantification of nucleated cells was approximated via reference gene primer amplification. The data were produced by immunoSEQ multiplex PCR, yet TCRdb's version contains in-frame clones alone and is incomplete. V and J calls and clone size are those listed in that table; D and trimming were worked out from the DNA. The table includes fewer than 250,000 clones, roughly 80% detected once. V was cut by 2 bases and J by 3 bases, with 7 bases left in between. CDR3 length: 13 amino acids. CDR1 is SGHAT, CDR2 FQNNGV, per germline. The source material was peripheral blood. The TCR comes from a woman aged 55-75 years with active or convalescent COVID-19. The J gene is TRBJ1-2, the V gene TRBV11-2; possible D gene TRBD1, 5 bases. Here the CDR3 reads CASSLTGYYGYTF. The CDR3 coding sequence is TGTGCCAGCAGCTTAACAGGATACTATGGCTACACCTTC.